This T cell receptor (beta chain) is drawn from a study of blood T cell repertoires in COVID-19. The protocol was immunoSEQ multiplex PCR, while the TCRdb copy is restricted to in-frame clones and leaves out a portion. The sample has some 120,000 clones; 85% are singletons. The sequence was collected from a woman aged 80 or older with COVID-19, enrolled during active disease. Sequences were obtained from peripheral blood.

DNA of the CDR3: TGTGCCAGCAGCTTGGCTGCTCTAGCGGGAGGAGCAGGGGAGACCCAGTACTTC. Its translation is CASSLAALAGGAGETQYF. The rearrangement joins TRBV5-6 to TRBJ2-5; 11 positions agree with TRBD2. Germline V gives CDR1 SGHDT, CDR2 YYEEEE. The CDR3 extends over 18 amino acids. Trimming cost V 0 bases and J 5 bases; bases outside gene matches: 12.